The source of this TCR beta chain is a study of beta chain features in type 1 diabetes. Overall study: No age, gender or cell yield differences were seen between patients and healthy donors. Study-wide results and caveats: The VDJ junctions of type 1 diabetes patients carried fewer insertions and more deletions. In all four CD4+ subsets, TCRB CDR3 length was significantly, moderately reduced in type 1 diabetes.

Expressed TCRB transcripts were sequenced because the isolated RNA had all been reverse transcribed beforehand. About 3.9 million reads on average were seen across naive, central memory and regulatory T cell samples. TCRdb's copy holds only in-frame clones and misses some; the assay was immunoSEQ multiplex PCR. The repertoire includes roughly 150,000 clones, less than 9.5% of them detected once, and approximately 0.93% sits in the top ten. This clone was seen only a few times. What it binds is not known. The receptor was derived from a woman between 40 and 55 years old with type 1 diabetes. Sequencing was performed on central memory CD4+ T cells from blood.

CDR3 sequence reads: CAWSKQGSEAFF. The CDR3 DNA is TGTGCCTGGAGTAAGCAGGGGTCTGAAGCTTTCTTT. This sequence joins TRBV30 and TRBJ1-1; perhaps TRBD1 as D (6 bases). CDR3 size: 12 residues. Trimming stripped 2 bases from V and 6 bases from J, with 10 bases between. CDR1 GTSNPN and CDR2 SVGIG come from the germline V gene (reference sequence).